This record concerns one T cell receptor (beta chain) sequence. This entry is derived from a study of identical twins. TCRdb analysed the 5' RACE reads with MiXCR anew, one entry per CDR3 protein. Of 540,000 or so distinct CDR3 sequences detected, 20% to 25% appear once; the ten largest clones hold around 0.47%. The CDR3 has 14 residues. Germline V gene sequence: CDR1 SGHTA, CDR2 FQGNSA. Between the trimmed V and J ends, which lost 4 bases and 9 bases, there was a span of 13 bases. The sample was also linked to a second study, of yellow fever vaccine responses in identical twins. That paper adds: Twins' vaccine T cell responses were reported to seem partly convergent and partly personalized.

The chain employs TRBV7-2 and TRBJ1-6, with D possibly TRBD1 on 5 matching bases. Sequencing used CD4+ T cells sorted from blood. This clonotype was sampled from a woman aged 18-30 years in good health. The CDR3 DNA sequence: TGTGCCAGCAGCTCGGGACGGGCGCCTTCACCCCTCCACTTT. Its protein is CASSSGRAPSPLHF.